Each of the 16 T cell receptor beta chains below was sequenced from the same sample in a study of cytomegalovirus exposure and HLA in healthy donors listed by TCRdb under 2017. The library was prepared using the immunoSEQ multiplex PCR assay. For the multiplex PCR, a mixture combining 60 forward primers for TCR Vbeta segments and 13 reverse primers for TCR Jbeta segments was used. The immuneACCESS repertoire file appears here via TCRdb, limited to in-frame rearrangements. These files lack a portion of the clones; in checked studies, under half of the deficit traces to unresolved V genes, and the cause of the others is not known. Counted in this sample were 90,000 to 120,000 clones; around 77% of them appeared once. The ten largest account for 4% to 5% of the sample. The sequencing sample was made of PBMCs. The receptors shown here come from a male donor in good health and CMV-seronegative.

V usage is TRBV28 and J usage is TRBJ1-2; 8 positions agree with TRBD1. CDR3 length equals 16 residues. CDR1 is MDHEN and CDR2 is SYDVKM in the germline V gene. Unmatched junction bases numbered 11, after V lost 6 bases and J lost 2 bases. CDR3 loop: CASSLLRRGRNYGYTF. Here the CDR3 DNA reads TGTGCCAGCAGCCTCCTTCGCAGGGGGCGCAACTATGGCTACACCTTC.

The chain recombines TRBV11-2 with TRBJ2-7; D is perhaps TRBD2 (6 bases). Germline V gives CDR1 SGHAT, CDR2 FQNNGV. The length of the CDR3 is 13 residues. Trimming took 1 base from V and 6 from J, leaving 10 bases between them. CDR3 residues: CASSLGTNSEQYF. The CDR3 DNA reads TGTGCCAGCAGCTTAGGGACTAACTCCGAGCAGTACTTC.

This clone was recorded a few times. The V call is TRBV18, the J call TRBJ2-3, with 8 bases identical to TRBD2. Per germline, CDR1 KGHSH and CDR2 LQKENI. CDR3 length equals 15 residues. V lost 10 bases to trimming and J lost 5 bases; unmatched junction nucleotides: 14. CDR3 DNA: TGTGCCACGCAGCCCGGGACTAGTGTCAGAGATACGCAGTATTTT. Encoded protein: CATQPGTSVRDTQYF.

The chain couples TRBV27 to TRBJ2-7, with D possibly TRBD1 on 5 matching bases. V lost 3 bases and J 2 bases, leaving 20 bases between the germline ends. The V gene's germline CDR1 is MNHEY and CDR2 SMNVEV (reference sequence). The CDR3 covers 17 residues. For the CDR3, the DNA is TGTGCCAGCAGTTTGAATGGGGCGGAAGTAATTCCCTACGAGCAGTACTTC. Protein sequence: CASSLNGAEVIPYEQYF.

This clone came up once. The chain recombines TRBV6-5 with TRBJ1-1, with 9 bases lining up with TRBD1. The CDR3 consists of 16 residues. Unmatched junction bases numbered 3, after V lost 1 base and J lost 0 bases. Germline V gene data show CDR1 as MNHEY and CDR2 as SVGAGI. CDR3 nucleotide sequence: TGTGCCAGCAGTTACTGGACAGGGGCCATGAACACTGAAGCTTTCTTT. The encoded protein is CASSYWTGAMNTEAFF.

The chain carries TRBV5-1 and TRBJ2-5; 12 bases match TRBD1. V lost 0 bases to trimming and J lost 5 bases; unmatched junction nucleotides: 5. The CDR3 is 16 residues long. From germline, CDR1 is SGHRS and CDR2 YFSETQ. The CDR3 region has the DNA TGCGCCAGCAGCTTGGAAGGGACAGGGGGCCTGGAGACCCAGTACTTC. It yields the protein CASSLEGTGGLETQYF. Filled out from reference TRBV5-1 and TRBJ2-5, the complete variable domain reads KAGVTQTPRYLIKTRGQQVTLSCSPISGHRSVSWYQQTPGQGLQFLFEYFSETQRNKGNFPGRFSGRQFSNSRSEMNVSTLELGDSALYLCASSLEGTGGLETQYFGPGTRLLVL.

The chain is built from TRBV6-1 and TRBJ1-2, with D possibly being TRBD1 (5 bases). Germline V gene sequence: CDR1 MNHNS, CDR2 SASEGT. This CDR3 spans 14 amino acids. Trimming removed 6 bases at V and 7 bases at J, with 18 bases between. In DNA form, the CDR3 reads TGTGCCAGCAGGACGATTATAGGGGCTTCTGGCTACACCTTC. Amino acids: CASRTIIGASGYTF.

The chain couples TRBV27 to TRBJ1-5; perhaps TRBD1 as D (5 bases). From germline, CDR1 is MNHEY and CDR2 SMNVEV (reference sequence). The CDR3 runs 13 residues. Trimming cost V 6 bases and J 4 bases, with 10 bases left between them. The CDR3 reads CASRGGLNQPQHF. The CDR3 nucleotides read TGTGCCAGCAGGGGGGGGTTAAATCAGCCCCAGCATTTT.

The chain uses TRBV5-4 and TRBJ2-5, with TRBD1 matching over 8 bases. After removal of 1 base from V and 5 bases from J, the junction contained 4 bases not matched to a gene. This CDR3 spans 14 amino acids. Germline-derived CDR1 and CDR2 are SGHNT and YYREEE (reference sequence). As DNA, the CDR3 is TGTGCCAGCAGCTTGCAGGGGGCCGCGGAGACCCAGTACTTC. Translation: CASSLQGAAETQYF.

The V call is TRBV11-2, the J call TRBJ2-1; unclear D gene. The CDR3 is 14 residues long. V was pared by 5 bases and J by 4 bases, with 12 bases between. Germline CDR1 SGHAT, CDR2 FQNNGV. This chain's CDR3 is CASSTRVLYNEQFF. CDR3 bases: TGTGCCAGCAGCACCCGGGTCCTATACAATGAGCAGTTCTTC.

This clone showed up just a few times. The rearrangement links TRBV7-2 to TRBJ2-7; 8 bases map to TRBD1. Germline V gene lookup returns CDR1 SGHTA and CDR2 FQGNSA. With 5 bases clipped from V and 5 bases from J, the junction kept 5 bases outside the gene matches. The CDR3 is 13 amino acids. DNA of the CDR3: TGTGCCAGCAGCGGGATGACAGGGGACGAGCAGTACTTC. Its translation is CASSGMTGDEQYF.

This chain connects TRBV5-4 to TRBJ2-6; TRBD1 matches at 8 bases. The ends lost 0 bases at V and 3 bases at J; junction bases unmatched: 2. This CDR3 comprises 16 residues. Germline CDR1 SGHNT, CDR2 YYREEE (reference sequence). CDR3 loop: CASSLDRGYGANVLTF. CDR3 coding DNA: TGTGCCAGCAGCTTGGACAGGGGGTATGGGGCCAACGTCCTGACTTTC.

The chain has TRBV28 and TRBJ1-5; D perhaps matches TRBD1 (6 bases). Trimming took 2 bases from V and 7 from J, leaving 12 bases between them. CDR3 size: 14 residues. CDR1 and CDR2 from the germline V gene are MDHEN and SYDVKM. The DNA for the CDR3 is TGTGCCAGCAGTTTAGTCAGGGGATACCAGCCCCAGCATTTT. Amino acid sequence: CASSLVRGYQPQHF.

DNA of the CDR3: TGTGCCAGCAGAGAGGACAGGGGCTACGAGCAGTACTTC. Its protein product is CASREDRGYEQYF. This chain uses TRBV2 with TRBJ2-7, with 9 bases aligning to TRBD1. Germline V gene lookup returns CDR1 SNHLY and CDR2 FYNNEI. This CDR3 is built from 13 residues. Germline trimming cut 6 bases from V and 3 bases from J; bases unmatched to any gene: 3.

This clone was observed once. The chain joins TRBV27 to TRBJ2-1; possibly TRBD1 for D (5 bases). Deletions cut 6 bases from V and 5 bases from J, with 14 bases between. CDR3 size: 14 residues. Germline V gives CDR1 MNHEY, CDR2 SMNVEV (reference sequence). CDR3 nucleotide sequence: TGTGCCAGCAGCTCGGACACCATGGACAATGAGCAGTTCTTC. Translation: CASSSDTMDNEQFF.

The chain is built from TRBV13 and TRBJ2-1; 10 bases are shared with TRBD1. The CDR3 covers 14 residues. J was trimmed by 6 bases and V by 4 bases; bases with no gene match: 3. Germline loops: CDR1 PRHDT, CDR2 FYEKMQ (reference sequence). This CDR3 reads CASSSGTGVNEQFF. The DNA of the CDR3 is TGTGCCAGCAGCTCCGGGACAGGGGTCAATGAGCAGTTCTTC.